The clone carrying this T cell receptor beta chain was counted between two and nine times. This specimen comes from a study of blood T cell repertoires in COVID-19. Study in general: Sites in the United States, Italy and Spain provided acute and convalescent COVID-19 samples. Sources were T cells, B-cell-depleted T cells, or PBMCs; the material itself was cDNA or gDNA.

Methods used by the authors: Nucleated cell number was recorded as an estimate derived from reference gene primer amplification. Libraries were prepared by immunoSEQ multiplex PCR; TCRdb keeps only in-frame clonotypes and omits some of them. The V and J calls and clone size were taken over from that table, and D and trimming were inferred from the DNA. The sample lists about 150,000 clones, roughly 88% seen once, with 9% to 10% in the top ten. This TCR was sampled from a woman aged 45 to 65 with acute or convalescent COVID-19. The specimen sequenced was peripheral blood.

CDR3: CASSTKPRAEQYF. In nucleotides, the CDR3 is TGTGCCAGCAGCACAAAGCCCAGGGCCGAGCAGTACTTC. The chain couples TRBV7-6 to TRBJ2-7, with D tentatively TRBD1 (5 bases). Germline CDR1 and CDR2: SGHVS and FNYEAQ. The ends were cut back, 5 bases at V and 6 bases at J, with 14 bases in the middle. This CDR3 region has 13 residues.